This T cell receptor beta chain is from a study of blood T cell repertoires in COVID-19 (dated by TCRdb to about 2020). The study in broad terms: The collaborator samples originated in the United States, Italy and Spain and spanned the acute and convalescent phases of COVID-19. The prospective study material was composed of cDNA or gDNA derived from T cells, B-cell-depleted T cells, or PBMCs. Deeply sampled blood TCRbeta repertoires from subjects exposed to, actively infected with, or recovered from COVID-19 were included in the dataset. The repertoires were released in a freely available public database meant as a resource for research on the immune response to SARS-CoV-2. Samples came from the ongoing ImmuneRACE study (first 160 participants) plus 1,254 subjects from 6 global collaborators. Nearly every sample came with metadata listing a de-identified subject ID, COVID-19 status, age in years and sex. HLA class I and class II types, where available, came from metadata supplied by the sample provider rather than from assay-based typing. Summary of the overall study and its limitations: How much clinical and demographic metadata was included differed by source and by participant, and the metadata was provided uncurated.

Enrolling through a virtual design, the prospective study's participants ranged in age from roughly 18 to 90 years and lived across 20 to 25 United States geographic areas. In the prospective study, participants were assigned to cohorts based on the clinical history participants reported in a screening survey and a study questionnaire. Each participant in the prospective study had whole blood, serum and a nasopharyngeal or oropharyngeal swab collected by mobile phlebotomists. Prospective study participants could optionally give additional blood draws and questionnaires over an approximately two-month period. Before DNA extraction, prospective study blood samples were shipped either frozen or at room temperature. A word on this clone: The antigen it recognizes is unknown. No much larger clone is present one base from it, and per-base qualities are unavailable.

TCRbeta CDR3 regions were amplified from genomic DNA by means of the immunoSEQ Assay, a bias-controlled multiplex PCR. The study's processing was this. The number of nucleated cells in each sample was estimated from the amplification of reference gene primers within the assay. Sequence reads were collapsed and filtered to measure the absolute abundance of every unique TCRbeta CDR3 rearrangement. Productive Simpson clonality was computed per sample as the square root of Simpson's diversity index over productive rearrangements. What TCRdb holds here is the immuneACCESS table cut down to in-frame rearrangements. Part of the clones is not present; checked against another copy, under half of the missing clones reflect an unresolved V gene, and the others are unexplained. Clone size and V and J calls were adopted from that table, with D and trimming inferred from the DNA. Within this sample are approximately 390,000 clones, with roughly 87% of them counted one time only. The ten top clones hold roughly 2% of the sample.

The clonotype originates from a woman aged 40-49 years with acute COVID-19. The sequencing sample was made of PBMCs or T cells enriched from blood (not recorded which).

The CDR3 reads CASGTGANSNQPQHF. The bases are TGTGCCAGCGGAACAGGGGCGAATAGCAATCAGCCCCAGCATTTT. This chain joins TRBV19 to TRBJ1-5; TRBD1 matches 7 bases in the middle. Via the germline V gene (reference sequence), CDR1 is LNHDA and CDR2 SQIVND. From the cysteine through the phenylalanine, the CDR3 covers 15 amino acids. Only the CDR3 region is kept as DNA, spanning 45 bases read in frame from base 1. The junction shows trimming of 9 bases on V and 0 bases on J, and the gene matches do not reach 8 bases of it.